Listed below are T cell receptor beta chains from one sample, sequenced in a study of Graves' ophthalmopathy and Graves' hyperthyroidism. TCRdb re-called the multiplex PCR reads through MiXCR, storing one row per CDR3 protein. The sample consists of about 220,000 distinct CDR3 sequences, about a fifth of them appearing once. Source material: peripheral blood. Source of these receptors: a woman aged 45-65 years with Graves' ophthalmopathy. CDR3s include the opening cysteine and the closing phenylalanine or tryptophan. Fields, in order: D gene, V gene, clone size, J gene, CDR3 DNA, CDR3 protein. A D gene is named only where the DNA matches it firmly. The listing skips clone size in some rows; elsewhere it reads once, few, many or a size class.

NA	TRBV24-1	many	TRBJ2-7	TGTGCCACCAGTGACCAGGGACTCGAGCAGTACTTC	CATSDQGLEQYF
TRBD1	TRBV2	NA	TRBJ1-1	TGTGCCAGCAGGGGAAGGACAGGGGGTAGCACTGAAGCTTTCTTT	CASRGRTGGSTEAFF
TRBD1	TRBV7-9	many	TRBJ1-5	TGTGCCAGCAGCCCGGGGACAGTTAGCAATCAGCCCCAGCATTTT	CASSPGTVSNQPQHF
NA	TRBV18	NA	TRBJ1-1	TGTGCCAGCTCCGGTGGTGGCATGAACACTGAAGCTTTCTTT	CASSGGGMNTEAFF
TRBD1	TRBV20-1	many	TRBJ1-1	TGCAGTGCTAGAGAAGGGACAGGGGAAAAGGCTGAAGCTTTCTTT	CSAREGTGEKAEAFF
NA	TRBV27	NA	TRBJ2-4	TGTGCCAGCAGTTTATCGGAGGTTCCAGCCAAAAACATTCAGTACTTC	CASSLSEVPAKNIQYF
NA	TRBV20-1	NA	TRBJ1-5	TGCAGTGCCCGCACCACAGGAGACAATCAGCCCCAGCATTTT	CSARTTGDNQPQHF
NA	TRBV28	many	TRBJ1-5	TGTGCCAGCACCTCCCTTCGGGGGCCCCAGCATTTT	CASTSLRGPQHF
NA	TRBV11-2	many	TRBJ1-2	TGTGCCAGCAGCCTAAGTGGGACACCAGAAGGCTACACCTTC	CASSLSGTPEGYTF
NA	TRBV4-1	many	TRBJ2-7	TGCGCCAGCAGCCAGCTCCTAAAGTTCTACGAGCAGTACTTC	CASSQLLKFYEQYF
NA	TRBV6-5	many	TRBJ2-1	TGTGCCAGCAGTTACGACTGGAGATACTACAATGAGCAGTTCTTC	CASSYDWRYYNEQFF
NA	TRBV12-3/TRBV12-4	many	TRBJ2-7	TGTGCCAGCAGTGCCCCAGGAAGGGTATGGTACGAGCAGTACTTC	CASSAPGRVWYEQYF
TRBD2	TRBV28	many	TRBJ2-7	TGTGCCAGCAGTTCCCCTCCGCGTACTAGCGGGGGTGACTACGAGCAGTACTTC	CASSSPPRTSGGDYEQYF
NA	TRBV4-1	many	TRBJ1-5	TGCGCCAGCAGCCAACCCCCGCAGCCCCAGCATTTT	CASSQPPQPQHF